The 20 T cell receptor beta chains below all came from one sample that was sequenced in a study of T cells in tuberculosis. Measured with immunoSEQ multiplex PCR; TCRdb has only the in-frame clones, and not every one. The data hold about 23,000 clones, with less than 97% observed a single time. The sequenced sample consisted of PBMCs. These receptors were collected from a donor between 10 and 35 years old with latent tuberculosis or without tuberculosis infection.

This chain joins TRBV11-2 and TRBJ2-1, with 7 positions matching TRBD2. The CDR3 is made up of 15 amino acids. V was pared by 2 bases and J by 3 bases, with 4 bases of the junction left unmatched. CDR1 and CDR2 (germline): SGHAT, FQNNGV. The chain's CDR3 is CASSLWASGYNEQFF. The CDR3, as DNA: TGTGCCAGCAGCTTATGGGCTAGCGGCTACAATGAGCAGTTCTTC.

This chain links TRBV6-5 with TRBJ1-6; D may be TRBD1 (5 bases). Trimming shortened V by 6 bases and J by 4 bases, and 10 bases separated the two germline ends. The CDR3 totals 14 residues. Germline CDR1 reads MNHEY; CDR2 reads SVGAGI. The CDR3 DNA reads as TGTGCCAGCAGACGCCCAGGGTATAATTCACCCCTCCACTTT. Its protein product is CASRRPGYNSPLHF.

CDR3 coding DNA: TGTGCCAGCAGAGCCAGGTTAGCGGGTAATCAGCCCCAGCATTTT. Its translation: CASRARLAGNQPQHF. The gene calls are TRBV2 and TRBJ1-5; no firm D call. Deletions cut 6 bases from V and 4 bases from J, with 16 bases between. The CDR3 totals 15 residues. The germline V gene encodes CDR1 SNHLY and CDR2 FYNNEI.

The J gene is TRBJ1-3, the V gene TRBV2; 9 bases fit TRBD1. V dropped 7 bases and J dropped 4; count of bases not matched to a gene: 14. The CDR3 covers 17 residues. Germline V gene sequence: CDR1 SNHLY, CDR2 FYNNEI. The CDR3 region has the DNA TGTGCCAGCAACGTCCCGGGACAGGGTTTCGTAGGAAACACCATATATTTT. It specifies CASNVPGQGFVGNTIYF.

V gene TRBV7-9 combines with J gene TRBJ2-5; D gene ambiguous. V lost 5 bases and J lost 3, with 13 bases in between. The CDR3 consists of 14 residues. The germline CDR1 and CDR2 sequences are SEHNR and FQNEAQ (reference sequence). CDR3 residues: CASSASTIKETQYF. CDR3 nucleotides: TGTGCCAGCAGCGCGAGCACTATTAAAGAGACCCAGTACTTC. Based on the CDR3 plus reference TRBV7-9 and TRBJ2-5, the full variable domain is DTGVSQNPRHKITKRGQNVTFRCDPISEHNRLYWYRQTLGQGPEFLTYFQNEAQLEKSRLLSDRFSAERPKGSFSTLEIQRTEQGDSAMYLCASSASTIKETQYFGPGTRLLVL.

V gene TRBV10-3 combines with J gene TRBJ1-5; 9 positions agree with TRBD1. In germline, CDR1 is ENHRY, CDR2 SYGVKD. This CDR3 comprises 14 residues. With 9 bases clipped from V and 2 bases from J, the junction kept 5 bases outside the gene matches. The CDR3 nucleotides read TGTGCCATTGGCCGGGACAGGGGCAATCAGCCCCAGCATTTT. This encodes CAIGRDRGNQPQHF.

This chain connects TRBV18 to TRBJ1-1, with 7 bases matching TRBD1. V trimming: 5 bases; J trimming: 1 base; junction bases outside the gene matches: 7. The CDR3 is 15 residues long. Looked up from germline, CDR1 is KGHSH and CDR2 is LQKENI. CDR3 loop: CASSYAGTANTEAFF. CDR3 bases: TGTGCCAGCTCATACGCCGGGACAGCGAACACTGAAGCTTTCTTT.

The chain is built from TRBV25-1 and TRBJ1-1; the D gene is possibly TRBD1 (6 bases). This CDR3 spans 15 amino acids. Trimming took off 3 bases at V and 4 bases at J, with 15 bases between the two ends. From germline, CDR1 is MGHDK and CDR2 SYGVNS. The CDR3 region is CASSDTSARGTEAFF. In DNA form, the CDR3 reads TGTGCCAGCAGTGACACCTCCGCCAGGGGCACTGAAGCTTTCTTT.

This chain uses TRBV27 with TRBJ1-5; 7 positions agree with TRBD1. Germline assignment: CDR1 MNHEY and CDR2 SMNVEV (reference sequence). V lost 4 bases and J lost 3; bases outside the gene matches: 6. The CDR3 runs to 15 residues. CDR3 sequence reads: CASSSGQLPNQPQHF. As DNA, the CDR3 is TGTGCCAGCAGTTCGGGACAGCTCCCCAATCAGCCCCAGCATTTT.

The chain joins TRBV4-1 to TRBJ2-1; D might be TRBD2 (5 bases). The V gene lost 1 base and the J gene lost 2 bases, with 12 bases spanning the gap. CDR3 length equals 16 residues. The germline gives CDR1 MGHRA, CDR2 YSYEKL. The CDR3 bases are TGCGCCAGCAGCCAAGCTATCGGGGAAACCTACAATGAGCAGTTCTTC. Translating gives CASSQAIGETYNEQFF.

The rearrangement links TRBV7-2 to TRBJ2-4, with 7 bases lining up with TRBD2. J lost 8 bases, V lost 1 base, and 5 bases had no gene match. Germline CDR1 is SGHTA and CDR2 is FQGNSA. CDR3 length: 14 residues. CDR3 residues: CASSLDSGRDIQYF. CDR3 coding DNA: TGTGCCAGCAGCTTAGACTCAGGGAGGGACATTCAGTACTTC.

This chain joins TRBV5-6 and TRBJ1-2; a possible D gene is TRBD1 (6 bases). V was cut by 1 base and J by 4 bases, with 17 bases left in between. CDR3 length: 16 residues. The V gene's germline CDR1 is SGHDT and CDR2 YYEEEE. Written as DNA, the CDR3 is TGTGCCAGCAGCTTGCTCGTACAGGGCTCCCTCTATGGCTACACCTTC. This encodes CASSLLVQGSLYGYTF.

The gene calls are TRBV15 and TRBJ1-2, with D hard to call. This CDR3 is 16 amino acids long. CDR1 and CDR2 (germline): LNHNV, YYDKDF (reference sequence). V lost 0 bases to trimming and J lost 0 bases, with 11 bases between them. CDR3 sequence reads: CATSRDLSTPNYGYTF. The CDR3 bases are TGTGCCACCAGCAGAGACCTATCGACACCTAACTATGGCTACACCTTC.

This chain links TRBV29-1 with TRBJ2-5; tentative D call: TRBD2 (6 bases). Germline assignment: CDR1 SQVTM and CDR2 ANQGSEA. CDR3 length: 14 residues. Trimming removed 3 bases from V and 4 bases from J, with 15 bases in between. The CDR3 bases are TGCAGCGTTGATGGCGGGGTAAGGACAGAGACCCAGTACTTC. This translates into CSVDGGVRTETQYF. The entire variable domain, with the rest obtained from reference TRBV29-1 and TRBJ2-5, is as follows: SAVISQKPSRDICQRGTSLTIQCQVDSQVTMMFWYRQQPGQSLTLIATANQGSEATYESGFVIDKFPISRPNLTFSTLTVSNMSPEDSSIYLCSVDGGVRTETQYFGPGTRLLVL.

V usage is TRBV5-5 and J usage is TRBJ2-1; TRBD1 matches 7 bases. The CDR3 runs to 15 residues. With V trimmed by 6 bases and J by 5 bases, 11 bases remained unmatched. Per germline, CDR1 SGHKS and CDR2 YYEKEE (reference sequence). The CDR3 DNA is TGTGCCAGCACAAAGGATCCGGGACAGCACAATGAGCAGTTCTTC. This sequence encodes CASTKDPGQHNEQFF.

The chain couples TRBV4-1 to TRBJ2-3; D gene uncertain. Trimming removed 0 bases from V and 0 bases from J, with 7 bases in between. From germline, CDR1 is MGHRA and CDR2 YSYEKL. The CDR3 length is 15 residues. This chain's CDR3 is CASSQDPSSTDTQYF. The CDR3 DNA is TGCGCCAGCAGCCAAGACCCCTCGAGCACAGATACGCAGTATTTT.

This clone occurred once. The chain joins TRBV7-3 to TRBJ2-1, with D possibly being TRBD1 (6 bases). Trimming removed 3 bases at V and 5 bases at J, with 11 bases between. Germline values: CDR1 SGHTA, CDR2 FQGTGA. The CDR3 runs 14 residues. CDR3 amino acids: CASSFLDRNNEQFF. The CDR3 region has the DNA TGTGCCAGCAGCTTCCTCGACAGGAACAATGAGCAGTTCTTC.

CDR3 in DNA: TGTGCCAGCAGTTACTCGGTAGGGGACTCCTACAATGAGCAGTTCTTC. Its protein product is CASSYSVGDSYNEQFF. The chain recombines TRBV6-6 with TRBJ2-1; tentatively, D is TRBD1 (5 bases). This CDR3 comprises 16 residues. The V gene lost 0 bases and the J gene lost 0 bases, with 9 bases spanning the gap. Per germline, CDR1 MNHNY and CDR2 SVGAGI (reference sequence).

The chain joins TRBV6-5 to TRBJ2-5, with 9 bases identical to TRBD1. The ends lost 7 bases at V and 4 bases at J; junction bases unmatched: 7. The CDR3 sequence is 14 residues long. The germline V gene encodes CDR1 MNHEY and CDR2 SVGAGI. This chain's CDR3 is CASTSGTGRETQYF. The CDR3 coding sequence is TGTGCCAGCACTTCCGGGACAGGGAGAGAGACCCAGTACTTC.

The genes are TRBV10-3 and TRBJ2-1; D is unclear. Trimming removed 10 bases from V and 7 bases from J, with 11 bases in between. The length of the CDR3 is 11 residues. Germline loops: CDR1 ENHRY, CDR2 SYGVKD. In DNA form, the CDR3 reads TGTGCCACAAGCCTCCCGAATGAGCAGTTCTTC. It translates to CATSLPNEQFF.